The clone carrying this T cell receptor beta chain has at least ten counts. Its antigen is not identified. This beta chain came through as a stray read in a library set up for alpha chains, and its size says little. Time point noted: sample taken at primary tumor resection. TCRdb itself ran the 5' RACE reads through MiXCR, one entry per CDR3 protein. Of around 9,800 distinct CDR3 sequences listed, under 10% are singletons. This record belongs to a study of spatial heterogeneity in lung cancer. Study-level points and caveats: Expanded alpha and beta TCR counts within tumors tracked tumor mutation counts.

Sequenced material: lung tumor tissue, taken at surgery. The TCR sequence derives from a female donor with early-stage non-small cell lung cancer.

CDR3 nucleotides: TGTGCCAGCACCCTAAGAGACAGGGGGGCTTTCTTT. As protein: CASTLRDRGAFF. The chain recombines TRBV2 with TRBJ1-1; TRBD1 matches 9 bases. V lost 7 bases and J lost 11; bases outside the gene matches: 8. CDR3 length equals 12 residues. Germline V gene lookup returns CDR1 SNHLY and CDR2 FYNNEI.